The T cell receptor beta chain under discussion was sequenced for a study of T cell responses to AZD1222 COVID-19 vaccine. Some second doses came at about 4 weeks and others at about 12 weeks; these were pooled. TCRdb's table, derived via immunoSEQ multiplex PCR, lists solely in-frame clones and lacks some. The sample lists roughly 58,000 clones; roughly nine tenths were seen once. Losses at the gene ends were 6 bases for V and 4 bases for J; bases not matched to a gene: 5. There are 13 residues in the CDR3. Germline CDR1 reads SGHTA; CDR2 reads FQGNSA. Study-wide results and caveats: Reportedly, nearly half of unique spike TCRs recognized epitopes outside B.1.351/B.1.1.7 mutations. Donor demographics were predominantly white British with a female majority; clonal diversity may be underestimated. Without day 14 samples, only post-peak T cell repertoires were studied.

On this clone: Antigen unknown.

This chain connects TRBV7-2 to TRBJ2-7; 8 nucleotides match TRBD1. The clonotype comes from an adult who received the AZD1222 COVID-19 vaccine. Here the sequenced sample was peripheral blood, taken 28 days after the second AZD1222 dose. CDR3 nucleotide sequence: TGTGCCAGCAGTGTTGACAGGGGTTACGAGCAGTACTTC. Translating it yields CASSVDRGYEQYF.